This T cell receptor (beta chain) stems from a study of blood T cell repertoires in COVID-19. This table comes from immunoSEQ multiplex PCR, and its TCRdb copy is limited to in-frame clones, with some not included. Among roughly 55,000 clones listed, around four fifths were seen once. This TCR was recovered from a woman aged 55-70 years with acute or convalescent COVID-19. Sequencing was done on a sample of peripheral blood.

The CDR3 spells CASSPPSRAGNEQFF. Written as DNA, the CDR3 is TGTGCCAGCTCACCACCGTCCAGGGCCGGAAATGAGCAGTTCTTC. The V gene is TRBV18, the J gene TRBJ2-1, with a possible D match to TRBD1 (5 bases). The germline V gene encodes CDR1 KGHSH and CDR2 LQKENI. This CDR3 has 15 amino acids. Deletions cut 0 bases from V and 7 bases from J, with 13 bases between.